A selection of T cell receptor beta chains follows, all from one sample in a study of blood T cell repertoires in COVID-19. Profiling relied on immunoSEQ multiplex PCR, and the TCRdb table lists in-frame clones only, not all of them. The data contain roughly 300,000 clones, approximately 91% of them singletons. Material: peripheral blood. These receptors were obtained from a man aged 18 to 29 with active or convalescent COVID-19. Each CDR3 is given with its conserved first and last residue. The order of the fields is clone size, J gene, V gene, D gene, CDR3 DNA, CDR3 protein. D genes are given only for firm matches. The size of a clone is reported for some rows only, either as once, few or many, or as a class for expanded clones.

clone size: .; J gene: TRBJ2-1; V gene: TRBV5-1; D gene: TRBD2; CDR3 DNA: TGCGCCAGCAGCTCACCTTCGGGGACTAGCGCCCCCAATGAGCAGTTCTTC; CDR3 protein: CASSSPSGTSAPNEQFF
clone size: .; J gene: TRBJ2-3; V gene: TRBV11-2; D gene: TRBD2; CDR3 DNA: TGTGCTACACTTGGGGTAGCGGGGAACACAGATACGCAGTATTTT; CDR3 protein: CATLGVAGNTDTQYF
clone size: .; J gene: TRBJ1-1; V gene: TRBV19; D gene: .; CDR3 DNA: TGTGCCAGTAGTATTATTCAGGGGCTTCACACTGAAGCTTTCTTT; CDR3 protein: CASSIIQGLHTEAFF
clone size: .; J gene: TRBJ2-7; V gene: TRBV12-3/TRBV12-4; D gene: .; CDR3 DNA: TGTGCCAGCAGTTTCTTGGCCGGGGAGCAGTACTTC; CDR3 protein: CASSFLAGEQYF
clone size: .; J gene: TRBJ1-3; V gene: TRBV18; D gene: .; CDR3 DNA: TGTGCCAGCCTACCGGGTGATTTCTCCATATATTTT; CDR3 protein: CASLPGDFSIYF
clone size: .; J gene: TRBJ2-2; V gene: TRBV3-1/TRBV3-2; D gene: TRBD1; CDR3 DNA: TGTGCCAGCAGCCAAGGGGGTCTCGAGGGGGCCCGGGAGCTGTTTTTT; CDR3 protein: CASSQGGLEGARELFF
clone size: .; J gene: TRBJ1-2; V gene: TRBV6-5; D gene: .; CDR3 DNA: TGTGCCAGCGAGCCAGGACAGAACTATGGCTACACCTTC; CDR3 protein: CASEPGQNYGYTF
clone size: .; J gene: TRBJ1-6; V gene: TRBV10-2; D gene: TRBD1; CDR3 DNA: TGCGCCAGCAGCTCCGGACAGGGAGGTTCACCCCTCCACTTT; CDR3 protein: CASSSGQGGSPLHF
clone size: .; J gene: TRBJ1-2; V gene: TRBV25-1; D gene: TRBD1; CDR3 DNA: TGTGCCAGCAGTGAATATACAGGGGGGAGCTATGGCTACACCTTC; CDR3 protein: CASSEYTGGSYGYTF
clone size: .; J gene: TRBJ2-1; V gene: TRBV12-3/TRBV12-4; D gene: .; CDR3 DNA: TGTGCCAGCAGTGTGATCAGTGAGCAGTTCTTC; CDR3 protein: CASSVISEQFF
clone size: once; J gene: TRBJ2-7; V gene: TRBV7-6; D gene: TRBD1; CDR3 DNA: TGTGCCAGCAGCCCAGGACAGGGTATGGCCTACGAGCAGTACTTC; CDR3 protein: CASSPGQGMAYEQYF
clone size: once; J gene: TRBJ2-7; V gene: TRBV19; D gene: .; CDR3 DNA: TGTGCCAGTAGTAGACCGGGAGCTTACGAGCAGTACTTC; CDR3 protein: CASSRPGAYEQYF
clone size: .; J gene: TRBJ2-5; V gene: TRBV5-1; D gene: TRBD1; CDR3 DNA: TGCGCCAGCAGCGCATGGACAGGCTCGAGGGAGACCCAGTACTTC; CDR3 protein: CASSAWTGSRETQYF
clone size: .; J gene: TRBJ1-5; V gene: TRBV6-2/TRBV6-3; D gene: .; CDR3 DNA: TGTGCCAGCAGTACCGGCCGGGAGGGAAGGGGAAGTCAGCCCCAGCATTTT; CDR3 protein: CASSTGREGRGSQPQHF
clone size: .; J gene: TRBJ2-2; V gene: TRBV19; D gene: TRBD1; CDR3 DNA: TGTGCCAGCCTTCCGACAGGGACGAACACCGGGGAGCTGTTTTTT; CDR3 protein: CASLPTGTNTGELFF
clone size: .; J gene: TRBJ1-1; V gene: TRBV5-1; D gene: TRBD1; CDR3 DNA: TGCGCCAGCAGCTGGGAGGGGACAGGGTTAATTGAAGCTTTCTTT; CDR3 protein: CASSWEGTGLIEAFF
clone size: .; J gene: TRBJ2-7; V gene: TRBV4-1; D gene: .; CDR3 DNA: TGCGCCAGCAGCCAAGAGTCCGGGGAACGTTTAACCTACGAGCAGTACTTC; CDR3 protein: CASSQESGERLTYEQYF
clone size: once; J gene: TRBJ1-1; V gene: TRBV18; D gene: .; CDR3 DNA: TGTGCCAGCTCACCAGTCCGCGACACTGAAGCTTTCTTT; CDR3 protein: CASSPVRDTEAFF
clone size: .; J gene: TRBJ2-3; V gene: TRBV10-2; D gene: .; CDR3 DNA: TGCGCCAGCAGTGAAGGGGTTTCTAGCACAGATACGCAGTATTTT; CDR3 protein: CASSEGVSSTDTQYF
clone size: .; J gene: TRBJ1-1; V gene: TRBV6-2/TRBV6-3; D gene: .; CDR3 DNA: TGTGCCAGCAGTTATAGTCGCAGAGGTAGCACTGAAGCTTTCTTT; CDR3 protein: CASSYSRRGSTEAFF
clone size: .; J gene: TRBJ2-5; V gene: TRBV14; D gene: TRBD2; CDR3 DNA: TGTGCCAGCAGCCAAGTCTTGGGCGGGGGTACGGAGACCCAGTACTTC; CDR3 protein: CASSQVLGGGTETQYF
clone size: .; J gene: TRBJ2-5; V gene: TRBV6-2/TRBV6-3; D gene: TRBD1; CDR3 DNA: TGTGCCAGCAGTTACTCCGGGACAGGGAGTGAGACCCAGTACTTC; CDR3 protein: CASSYSGTGSETQYF
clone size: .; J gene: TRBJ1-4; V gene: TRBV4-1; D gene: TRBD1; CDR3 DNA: TGCGCCAGCAGCCCCTGGACAGGGCAAGGTGAAAAACTGTTTTTT; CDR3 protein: CASSPWTGQGEKLFF
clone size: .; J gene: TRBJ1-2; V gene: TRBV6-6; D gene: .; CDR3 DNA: TGTGCCAGCAGTCCCTCCGGCGGGGGCGGTGGCTACACCTTC; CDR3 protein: CASSPSGGGGGYTF
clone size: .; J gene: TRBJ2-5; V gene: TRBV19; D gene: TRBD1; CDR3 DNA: TGTGCCAGCCAAAGACAGGGCCAAGAGACCCAGTACTTC; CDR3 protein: CASQRQGQETQYF
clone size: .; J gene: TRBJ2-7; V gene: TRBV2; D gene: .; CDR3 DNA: TGTGCCAGCAGTGACAGGGCGTCCTACGAGCAGTACTTC; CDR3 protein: CASSDRASYEQYF
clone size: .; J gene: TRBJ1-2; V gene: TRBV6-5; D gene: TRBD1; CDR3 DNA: TGTGCCACCGGGGGACAGGGTGGTGGCTACACCTTC; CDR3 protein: CATGGQGGGYTF
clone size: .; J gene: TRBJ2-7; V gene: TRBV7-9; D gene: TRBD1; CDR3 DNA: TGTGCCAGCAGCTTCAGGGACAGGAGCTCCTACGAGCAGTACTTC; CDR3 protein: CASSFRDRSSYEQYF
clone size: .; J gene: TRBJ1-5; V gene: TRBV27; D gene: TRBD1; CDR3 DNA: TGTGCCAGCAGTCCTGGGACAGTCAATCAGCCCCAGCATTTT; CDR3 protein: CASSPGTVNQPQHF
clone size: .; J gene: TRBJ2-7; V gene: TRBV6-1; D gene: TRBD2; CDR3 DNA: TGTGCCAGCGGAGCTAGCGGGCGCTATCTAGAGCAGTACTTC; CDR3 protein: CASGASGRYLEQYF
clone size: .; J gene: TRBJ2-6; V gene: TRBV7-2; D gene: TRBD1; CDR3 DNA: TGTGCCAGCAGCTTAATGCCAGGGGGCTCTGGGGCCAACGTCCTGACTTTC; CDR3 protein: CASSLMPGGSGANVLTF